The 18 T cell receptor beta chains reported below all come from one sample, sequenced in a study of T cell repertoires in cytomegalovirus infection. Using its own MiXCR run on the reads, TCRdb lists one record per CDR3 protein. The data contain about 330,000 distinct CDR3 sequences, nearly 35% of them seen just once; the ten biggest clones take up roughly 13%. These TCRs' antigens remain unknown. The source material was cultured PBMCs, sampled from culture after CMV antigen stimulation. Receptors originate from a human donor in good health (CMV status not recorded). Some clones in this sample may be carry-over from other donors' samples.

This clonotype occurred many times. The chain recombines TRBV19 with TRBJ2-3; D tentatively reads TRBD1 or TRBD2 (5 bases each). Trimming shortened V by 3 bases and J by 6 bases, and 10 bases separated the two germline ends. This CDR3 is built from 13 residues. From germline, CDR1 is LNHDA and CDR2 SQIVND (reference sequence). The CDR3 spells CASSIAREDTQYF. DNA for the CDR3: TGTGCCAGTAGTATTGCCAGGGAGGATACGCAGTATTTT.

The chain combines TRBV7-9 with TRBJ2-1, with D tentatively TRBD1 or TRBD2 (5 bases each). The germline V and J ends were trimmed by 5 bases and 7 bases, with 15 bases remaining between them. CDR3 length equals 14 residues. Germline values: CDR1 SEHNR, CDR2 FQNEAQ (reference sequence). The CDR3 DNA follows: TGTGCCAGCAGCCCAATGGGGGAGAGGAATGAGCAGTTCTTC. The encoded protein is CASSPMGERNEQFF.

This clonotype has a handful of counts. This CDR3 is CASSEWGPNQPQHF. CDR3 DNA: TGTGCCAGCAGTGAATGGGGCCCCAATCAGCCCCAGCATTTT. The V call is TRBV25-1, the J call TRBJ1-5; TRBD1 is a possible D gene (5 bases). There are 14 residues in the CDR3. Trimming removed 1 base from V and 3 bases from J, with 7 bases in between. Germline CDR1 reads MGHDK; CDR2 reads SYGVNS.

This clonotype was recorded a few times. The chain employs TRBV6-5 and TRBJ2-7; maybe TRBD1 (7 bases). This CDR3 is 16 amino acids long. The germline gives CDR1 MNHEY, CDR2 SVGAGI. Trimming took off 6 bases at V and 3 bases at J, with 21 bases between the two ends. For the CDR3, the DNA is TGTGCCAGCAGCCCCCAGGGGGGACTGAAACTCTACGAGCAGTACTTC. This gives the protein CASSPQGGLKLYEQYF.

The sample holds a few counts of this clonotype. The J gene is TRBJ1-3, the V gene TRBV7-8; D gene unclear. V was shortened by 8 bases and J by 4 bases, with 15 bases between the two germline ends. Germline loops: CDR1 SGHVS, CDR2 FQNEAQ. The CDR3 loop spans 14 amino acids. CDR3 nucleotides: TGTGCCAGCGTCCGTGGGCCATTCGGAAACACCATATATTTT. Its translation is CASVRGPFGNTIYF.

This clonotype was counted only a few times. The V and J genes are TRBV11-2 and TRBJ2-2, with a possible D match to TRBD2 (5 bases). Germline V gene sequence: CDR1 SGHAT, CDR2 FQNNGV. The CDR3 consists of 14 residues. Trimming cost V 5 bases and J 7 bases, with 14 bases left between them. The CDR3 loop is CASSILVLGGELFF. The CDR3 DNA is TGTGCCAGCAGCATACTAGTTCTCGGCGGGGAGCTGTTTTTT.

The genes are TRBV20-1 and TRBJ1-4, with D possibly matching TRBD1 (6 bases). In germline, CDR1 is DFQATT, CDR2 SNEGSKA (reference sequence). The CDR3 runs to 12 residues. For the CDR3, the DNA is TGCAGCAGCCCAGGGGCAGGTGAAAAACTGTTTTTT. It codes for CSSPGAGEKLFF.

This chain uses TRBV28 with TRBJ2-1; D gene ambiguous. This CDR3 spans 15 amino acids. V lost 3 bases, J lost 7 bases, and 16 bases lay in between. Germline V gene sequence: CDR1 MDHEN, CDR2 SYDVKM. CDR3 DNA: TGTGCCAGCAGTTTCGAACCGGGTCCGCGGAATGAGCAGTTCTTC. This sequence encodes CASSFEPGPRNEQFF.

This clonotype occurred a few times. The chain has TRBV7-2 and TRBJ2-1, with TRBD2 matching over 7 bases. Trimming took 1 base from V and 9 from J; bases not matched to a gene: 9. The CDR3 loop spans 15 amino acids. CDR1 and CDR2 from the germline V gene are SGHTA and FQGNSA. As DNA, the CDR3 is TGTGCCAGCAGCTTAGGGGCGGTCCAGCGGGGTGAGCAGTTCTTC. Encoded protein: CASSLGAVQRGEQFF. Full variable domain (outside the CDR3, taken from reference TRBV7-2 and TRBJ2-1): GAGVSQSPSNKVTEKGKDVELRCDPISGHTALYWYRQSLGQGLEFLIYFQGNSAPDKSGLPSDRFSAERTGGSVSTLTIQRTQQEDSAVYLCASSLGAVQRGEQFFGPGTRLTVL.

This clonotype turned up a few times. CDR3 amino acids: CASIVRGGDQPQHF. CDR3 DNA: TGTGCCAGCATTGTCCGAGGGGGCGATCAGCCCCAGCATTTT. The chain is built from TRBV7-6 and TRBJ1-5; 7 bases fit TRBD1. Per the germline V gene, CDR1 is SGHVS and CDR2 is FNYEAQ. V gave up 7 bases and J gave up 5 bases; unmatched junction bases: 8. This CDR3 region has 14 residues.

The chain has TRBV12-3 or TRBV12-4 and TRBJ2-7, with a tentative D call TRBD2 (6 bases). The V end was cut by 5 bases, the J end by 9 bases, with 20 bases between. The CDR3 consists of 14 residues. The DNA for the CDR3 is TGTGCCAGCAGTATATCTACTAGCTGGGGAGCGCAGTACTTC. This sequence encodes CASSISTSWGAQYF.

This clonotype was seen only a few times. The rearrangement uses TRBV6-5 and TRBJ2-1; no clear D. Germline values: CDR1 MNHEY, CDR2 SVGAGI. V was cut by 8 bases and J by 2 bases, with 13 bases left in between. The CDR3 spans 14 residues. The CDR3 loop is CASASTEAYNEQFF. The CDR3 DNA reads as TGTGCCAGCGCTTCGACCGAAGCCTACAATGAGCAGTTCTTC.

The J gene is TRBJ2-7, the V gene TRBV11-3; no clear D gene. The germline V gene encodes CDR1 SGHNT and CDR2 YENEEA. The CDR3 runs to 15 residues. Trimming shortened V by 0 bases and J by 5 bases, and 14 bases separated the two germline ends. The CDR3 is CASSLDLGSHNEQYV. CDR3 coding DNA: TGTGCCAGCAGCTTAGATCTAGGTAGTCACAACGAGCAGTACGTC.

The rearrangement uses TRBV4-1 and TRBJ2-1; 10 nucleotides match TRBD2. V lost 4 bases and J lost 8; bases outside the gene matches: 8. The length of the CDR3 is 15 residues. The germline gives CDR1 MGHRA, CDR2 YSYEKL. The CDR3 protein is CASSPKLAGVDEQFF. The DNA of the CDR3 is TGCGCCAGCAGCCCCAAGCTAGCGGGAGTTGATGAGCAGTTCTTC.

V usage is TRBV11-2 and J usage is TRBJ1-5; D may be TRBD1 (6 bases). The CDR3 loop spans 15 amino acids. The germline CDR1 and CDR2 sequences are SGHAT and FQNNGV. V was pared by 1 base and J by 3 bases, with 10 bases between. The CDR3 DNA is TGTGCCAGCAGCTTAGGAGACAGGATCAATCAGCCCCAGCATTTT. Translation: CASSLGDRINQPQHF.

The V and J genes are TRBV6-2 or TRBV6-3 and TRBJ1-2; D not certain. This CDR3 has 12 residues. Germline CDR1 is MNHEY and CDR2 is SVGEGT. Trimming stripped 2 bases from V and 3 bases from J, with 4 bases between. CDR3 residues: CASSYRDYGYTF. The DNA for the CDR3 is TGTGCCAGCAGTTACAGGGACTATGGCTACACCTTC.

This clonotype was seen a few times. The chain joins TRBV4-3 to TRBJ2-7, with TRBD1 matching 8 bases. The germline V gene has CDR1 LGHNA and CDR2 YSLEER. The CDR3 is 14 residues long. V lost 3 bases to trimming and J lost 2 bases; unmatched junction nucleotides: 3. The CDR3 region has the DNA TGCGCCAGCAGCCAGAGGACAGGGACCTACGAGCAGTACTTC. It translates to CASSQRTGTYEQYF.

This clonotype is medium-sized within its sample. This sequence joins TRBV24-1 and TRBJ2-7; 8 bases map to TRBD1. Germline V CDR1 and CDR2: KGHDR, SFDVKD. The CDR3 extends over 16 amino acids. Germline trimming cut 4 bases from V and 7 bases from J; bases unmatched to any gene: 14. The CDR3 bases are TGTGCCACCAGTGACCCCACCCGGACAGGGATCAGGGAGCAGTACTTC. It yields the protein CATSDPTRTGIREQYF.